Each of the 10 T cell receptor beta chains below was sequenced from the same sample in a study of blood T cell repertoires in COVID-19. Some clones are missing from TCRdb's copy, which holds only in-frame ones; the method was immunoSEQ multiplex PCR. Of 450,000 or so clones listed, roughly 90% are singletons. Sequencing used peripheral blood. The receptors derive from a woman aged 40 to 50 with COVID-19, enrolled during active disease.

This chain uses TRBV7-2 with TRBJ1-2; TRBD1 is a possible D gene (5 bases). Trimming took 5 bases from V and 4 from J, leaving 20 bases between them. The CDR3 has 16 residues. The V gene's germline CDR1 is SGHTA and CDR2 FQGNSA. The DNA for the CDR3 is TGTGCCAGCAGCACCATTAAAGGGGCACCCGCCTATGGCTACACCTTC. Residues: CASSTIKGAPAYGYTF.

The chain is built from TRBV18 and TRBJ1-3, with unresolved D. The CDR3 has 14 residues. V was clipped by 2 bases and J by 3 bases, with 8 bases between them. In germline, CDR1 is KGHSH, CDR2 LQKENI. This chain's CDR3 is CASSPDTVGNTIYF. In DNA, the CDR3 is TGTGCCAGCTCACCAGATACAGTTGGAAACACCATATATTTT.

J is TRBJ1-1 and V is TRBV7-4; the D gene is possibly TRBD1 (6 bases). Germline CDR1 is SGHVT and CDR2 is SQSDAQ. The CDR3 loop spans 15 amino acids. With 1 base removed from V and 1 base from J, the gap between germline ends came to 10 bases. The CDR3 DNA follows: TGTGCCAGCAGCTTAGACCGACAGGCGAACACTGAAGCTTTCTTT. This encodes CASSLDRQANTEAFF.

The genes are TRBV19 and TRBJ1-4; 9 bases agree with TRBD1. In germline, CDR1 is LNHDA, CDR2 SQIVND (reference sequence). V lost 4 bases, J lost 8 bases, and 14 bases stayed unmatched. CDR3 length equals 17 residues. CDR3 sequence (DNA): TGTGCCAGTAGTACCGTCCCGGGACAGGGACGGATGGAAAAACTGTTTTTT. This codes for CASSTVPGQGRMEKLFF.

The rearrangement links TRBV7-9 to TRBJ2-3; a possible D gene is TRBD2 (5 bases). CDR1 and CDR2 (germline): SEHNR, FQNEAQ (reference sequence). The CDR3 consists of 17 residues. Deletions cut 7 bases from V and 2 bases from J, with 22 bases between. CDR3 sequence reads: CASIRFGGSMPTDTQYF. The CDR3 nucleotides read TGTGCCAGCATCCGGTTCGGAGGCTCCATGCCCACAGATACGCAGTATTTT.

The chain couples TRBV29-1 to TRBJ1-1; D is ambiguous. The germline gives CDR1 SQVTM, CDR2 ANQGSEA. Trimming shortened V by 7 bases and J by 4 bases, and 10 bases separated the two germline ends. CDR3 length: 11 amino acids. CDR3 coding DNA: TGCAGCGCTAATCGGGGCACTGAAGCTTTCTTT. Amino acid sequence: CSANRGTEAFF.

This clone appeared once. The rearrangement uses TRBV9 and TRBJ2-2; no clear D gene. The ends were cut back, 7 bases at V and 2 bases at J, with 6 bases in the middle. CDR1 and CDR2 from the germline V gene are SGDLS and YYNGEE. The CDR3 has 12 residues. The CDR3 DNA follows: TGTGCCAGCGGGCGCAACACCGGGGAGCTGTTTTTT. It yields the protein CASGRNTGELFF. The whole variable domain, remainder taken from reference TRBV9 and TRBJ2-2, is DSGVTQTPKHLITATGQRVTLRCSPRSGDLSVYWYQQSLDQGLQFLIQYYNGEERAKGNILERFSAQQFPDLHSELNLSSLELGDSALYFCASGRNTGELFFGEGSRLTVL.

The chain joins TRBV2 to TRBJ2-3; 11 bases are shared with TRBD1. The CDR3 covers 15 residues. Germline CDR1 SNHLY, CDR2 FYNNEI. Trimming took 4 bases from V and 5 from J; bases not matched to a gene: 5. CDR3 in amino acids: CASSGTGGGGDTQYF. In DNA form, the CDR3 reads TGTGCCAGCAGTGGGACAGGGGGCGGGGGAGATACGCAGTATTTT.

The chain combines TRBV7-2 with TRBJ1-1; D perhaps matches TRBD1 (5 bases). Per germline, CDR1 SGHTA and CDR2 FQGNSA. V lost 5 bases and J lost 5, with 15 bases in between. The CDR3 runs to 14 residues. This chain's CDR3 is CASSRFIGGTEAFF. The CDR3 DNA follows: TGTGCCAGCAGCCGTTTTATCGGGGGGACTGAAGCTTTCTTT.

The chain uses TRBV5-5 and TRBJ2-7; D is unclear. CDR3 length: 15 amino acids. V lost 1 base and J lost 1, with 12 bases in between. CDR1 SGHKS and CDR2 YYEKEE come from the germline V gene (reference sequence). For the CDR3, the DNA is TGTGCCAGCAGCTTGTCCGAGAACTATTCCTACGAGCAGTACTTC. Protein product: CASSLSENYSYEQYF.